The next 25 T cell receptor beta chains were all read from a single sample in a study of OX40 agonist ivuxolimab in advanced cancers. This table comes from immunoSEQ multiplex PCR, and its TCRdb copy is limited to in-frame clones, with some not included. This sample has nearly 45,000 clones, with roughly 82% found just once. The sample here was CD4+ or CD8+ T cells sorted from blood, taken in a trial of the OX40 agonist ivuxolimab. The receptors were gathered from an adult with an advanced solid tumor such as melanoma, head and neck, liver or kidney cancer.

The chain joins TRBV7-9 to TRBJ1-6, with D possibly being TRBD1 (6 bases). CDR3 length: 15 amino acids. Germline values: CDR1 SEHNR, CDR2 FQNEAQ (reference sequence). V lost 5 bases, J lost 3 bases, and 11 bases lay in between. This chain's CDR3 is CASSIRTDYNSPLHF. The CDR3 coding sequence is TGTGCCAGCAGCATCCGGACAGACTATAATTCACCCCTCCACTTT.

The chain is built from TRBV4-1 and TRBJ1-4; D is uncertain. CDR3 length equals 15 residues. Germline lookup yields CDR1 MGHRA and CDR2 YSYEKL. V gave up 2 bases and J gave up 4 bases, with 11 bases separating them. The CDR3 region is CASSQMDGFNEKLFF. CDR3 nucleotides: TGCGCCAGCAGCCAAATGGACGGCTTTAATGAAAAACTGTTTTTT.

The chain couples TRBV4-2 to TRBJ1-5; weak D call: TRBD1 (5 bases). CDR1 is LGHNA and CDR2 is YNFKEQ in the germline V gene. Trimming shortened V by 0 bases and J by 4 bases, and 10 bases separated the two germline ends. The CDR3 runs to 15 residues. For the CDR3, the DNA is TGTGCCAGCAGCCAAGAGATGTCAGGGAATCAGCCCCAGCATTTT. Amino acid sequence: CASSQEMSGNQPQHF.

This chain uses TRBV27 with TRBJ2-7; 9 bases align to TRBD1. The CDR3 is 14 amino acids. Germline V gene sequence: CDR1 MNHEY, CDR2 SMNVEV (reference sequence). The V and J ends lost 2 bases and 5 bases, in that order; junction bases with no gene match: 4. DNA of the CDR3: TGTGCCAGCAGTTTAGGGACAGGGATCCACGAGCAGTACTTC. This codes for CASSLGTGIHEQYF.

V gene TRBV6-5 combines with J gene TRBJ2-5; D is ambiguous. With 2 bases removed from V and 3 bases from J, the gap between germline ends came to 13 bases. The germline V gene has CDR1 MNHEY and CDR2 SVGAGI. The CDR3 has 15 residues. The CDR3 here is CASSYTSAGEETQYF. The CDR3 region has the DNA TGTGCCAGCAGTTACACCTCAGCCGGAGAAGAGACCCAGTACTTC.

This clone is a singleton in its sample. V usage is TRBV10-1 and J usage is TRBJ2-2; D is perhaps TRBD1 (6 bases). The CDR3 spans 15 residues. Trimming shortened V by 5 bases and J by 5 bases, and 15 bases separated the two germline ends. The germline gives CDR1 WNHNN, CDR2 SYGVQD (reference sequence). The CDR3 protein is CASSTRGERTGELFF. The CDR3 DNA reads TGCGCCAGCAGTACCAGGGGAGAAAGGACCGGGGAGCTGTTTTTT.

The chain is built from TRBV6-5 and TRBJ2-7; D call uncertain. Germline V CDR1 and CDR2: MNHEY, SVGAGI. CDR3 length equals 14 residues. V was trimmed by 0 bases and J by 7 bases, leaving 13 bases between them. For the CDR3, the DNA is TGTGCCAGCAGTTACTCGGAACTCGGTGGAGAGCAGTACTTC. This gives the protein CASSYSELGGEQYF.

A few counts support this clone. The chain employs TRBV5-6 and TRBJ2-1; D remains unclear. The ends were cut back, 0 bases at V and 6 bases at J, with 7 bases in the middle. The CDR3 contains 13 residues. Germline CDR1 reads SGHDT; CDR2 reads YYEEEE. The CDR3 nucleotides read TGTGCCAGCAGCTTGGGCACTCCCAATGAGCAGTTCTTC. Amino acid sequence: CASSLGTPNEQFF.

The CDR3 DNA reads TGTGCCAGCAGTTTATGGGGAACAGGGGTAGGGAACACTGAAGCTTTCTTT. Its translation: CASSLWGTGVGNTEAFF. The rearrangement uses TRBV28 and TRBJ1-1; 7 bases line up with TRBD1. Germline values: CDR1 MDHEN, CDR2 SYDVKM. There are 17 residues in the CDR3. J was trimmed by 1 base and V by 0 bases; bases with no gene match: 8. The full variable domain, its missing parts supplied by reference TRBV28 and TRBJ1-1, is DVKVTQSSRYLVKRTGEKVFLECVQDMDHENMFWYRQDPGLGLRLIYFSYDVKMKEKGDIPEGYSVSREKKERFSLILESASTNQTSMYLCASSLWGTGVGNTEAFFGQGTRLTVV.

The rearrangement uses TRBV28 and TRBJ2-6; 10 positions match TRBD2. After removal of 7 bases from V and 0 bases from J, the junction contained 6 bases not matched to a gene. Germline values: CDR1 MDHEN, CDR2 SYDVKM. The CDR3 runs 17 residues. This chain's CDR3 is CASTQRGGSSGANVLTF. In DNA, the CDR3 is TGTGCCAGCACCCAGCGGGGGGGGAGCTCTGGGGCCAACGTCCTGACTTTC.

CDR3 bases: TGTGCCAGCAGCTTAGGCCGCGAGCAGTTCTTC. This sequence encodes CASSLGREQFF. The V gene is TRBV7-3, the J gene TRBJ2-1; D gene unclear. This CDR3 contains 11 residues. V lost 2 bases and J lost 10, with 6 bases in between. In germline, CDR1 is SGHTA, CDR2 FQGTGA.

The chain combines TRBV19 with TRBJ2-7; D ambiguous. The germline gives CDR1 LNHDA, CDR2 SQIVND (reference sequence). With 4 bases removed from V and 2 bases from J, the gap between germline ends came to 9 bases. The CDR3 loop spans 13 amino acids. In nucleotides, the CDR3 is TGTGCCAGTAGTACCGCGATCGCCTACGAGCAGTACTTC. Protein product: CASSTAIAYEQYF. The full variable domain, with the rest looked up from reference TRBV19 and TRBJ2-7, is DGGITQSPKYLFRKEGQNVTLSCEQNLNHDAMYWYRQDPGQGLRLIYYSQIVNDFQKGDIAEGYSVSREKKESFPLTVTSAQKNPTAFYLCASSTAIAYEQYFGPGTRLTVT.

This clone appeared a few times. This chain uses TRBV2 with TRBJ2-6; D uncertain. V was cut by 1 base and J by 2 bases, with 6 bases left in between. Germline values: CDR1 SNHLY, CDR2 FYNNEI. The CDR3 contains 15 residues. The CDR3 loop is CASSEGSAGANVLTF. The CDR3 bases are TGTGCCAGCAGTGAAGGCTCAGCTGGGGCCAACGTCCTGACTTTC.

V usage is TRBV11-2 and J usage is TRBJ2-7; tentatively, D is TRBD2 (6 bases). The CDR3 spans 13 residues. The V gene's germline CDR1 is SGHAT and CDR2 FQNNGV. The ends were cut back, 5 bases at V and 7 bases at J, with 15 bases in the middle. CDR3 DNA sequence: TGTGCCAGCAGCGACAGTGTACGGGGGGAGCAGTACTTC. It encodes CASSDSVRGEQYF.

The chain couples TRBV30 to TRBJ1-1; perhaps TRBD1 as D (5 bases). Germline V gene data show CDR1 as GTSNPN and CDR2 as SVGIG (reference sequence). The CDR3 contains 13 residues. V was trimmed by 1 base and J by 8 bases, leaving 14 bases between them. The CDR3 protein is CAWSDLVGTEAFF. The CDR3 nucleotides are TGTGCCTGGAGTGACCTGGTGGGGACGGAAGCTTTCTTT.

The J gene is TRBJ2-4, the V gene TRBV5-1; 13 positions match TRBD2. Per germline, CDR1 SGHRS and CDR2 YFSETQ. V gave up 3 bases and J gave up 2 bases; unmatched junction bases: 5. The CDR3 is made up of 17 amino acids. The CDR3, as DNA: TGCGCCAGCAGCTCGCGGACTAGCGGGAGCTCCAAAAACATTCAGTACTTC. It specifies CASSSRTSGSSKNIQYF.

With respect to this clone: The sample holds other DNA sequences that translate to the same CDR3. CDR3 DNA: TGCGCCAGCAGCCCGCCAGGTTCAGAGCCCCACTACGAGCAGTACTTC. Translating gives CASSPPGSEPHYEQYF. The chain joins TRBV4-1 to TRBJ2-7; no clear D. The V end was cut by 4 bases, the J end by 3 bases, with 19 bases between. CDR1 is MGHRA and CDR2 is YSYEKL in the germline V gene. The CDR3 is 16 amino acids.

The chain is built from TRBV5-1 and TRBJ2-1, with D perhaps matching TRBD1 (5 bases). The V and J ends lost 4 bases and 15 bases respectively, with 14 bases between them. CDR3 size: 11 residues. Germline CDR1 is SGHRS and CDR2 is YFSETQ. The CDR3 DNA follows: TGCGCCAGCAGCCCGTCCAGGGAATGGTTCTTC. Protein product: CASSPSREWFF.

This chain connects TRBV27 to TRBJ1-4; 10 bases are a match to TRBD1. This CDR3 comprises 15 residues. The trim removed 4 bases at V and 2 bases at J, leaving 1 base unmatched. Per the germline V gene, CDR1 is MNHEY and CDR2 is SMNVEV (reference sequence). The CDR3 region is CASSWTGGTNEKLFF. Here the CDR3 DNA reads TGTGCCAGCAGTTGGACAGGGGGTACTAATGAAAAACTGTTTTTT.

The chain couples TRBV19 to TRBJ2-4, with TRBD2 identical over 7 bases. Germline CDR1 and CDR2: LNHDA and SQIVND (reference sequence). J lost 8 bases, V lost 5 bases, and 3 bases had no gene match. The CDR3 sequence is 12 residues long. The DNA of the CDR3 is TGTGCCAGTAGTGTGGGGAGGGACATTCAGTACTTC. Its translation is CASSVGRDIQYF. The entire variable domain, with the rest obtained from reference TRBV19 and TRBJ2-4, is as follows: DGGITQSPKYLFRKEGQNVTLSCEQNLNHDAMYWYRQDPGQGLRLIYYSQIVNDFQKGDIAEGYSVSREKKESFPLTVTSAQKNPTAFYLCASSVGRDIQYFGAGTRLSVL.

This chain joins TRBV7-6 and TRBJ2-5; TRBD2 agrees at 10 bases. Trimming took 1 base from V and 3 from J; bases not matched to a gene: 11. The CDR3 sequence is 18 residues long. Germline V gene sequence: CDR1 SGHVS, CDR2 FNYEAQ. The CDR3 bases are TGTGCCAGCAGCTTAGGCGTCGTTCTAGCGGGAGTTAAAGAGACCCAGTACTTC. This translates into CASSLGVVLAGVKETQYF. Full variable domain (rest looked up from reference TRBV7-6 and TRBJ2-5): GAGVSQSPRYKVTKRGQDVALRCDPISGHVSLYWYRQALGQGPEFLTYFNYEAQQDKSGLPNDRFSAERPEGSISTLTIQRTEQRDSAMYRCASSLGVVLAGVKETQYFGPGTRLLVL.

V and J are TRBV7-8 and TRBJ2-2; 9 nucleotides match TRBD2. V dropped 0 bases and J dropped 4; count of bases not matched to a gene: 12. Germline CDR1 reads SGHVS; CDR2 reads FQNEAQ. The length of the CDR3 is 19 residues. The CDR3 here is CASSLAAGGSPGTTGELFF. CDR3 DNA: TGTGCCAGCAGCTTAGCAGCGGGGGGTTCCCCCGGGACCACCGGGGAGCTGTTTTTT.

The genes are TRBV27 and TRBJ1-1; D unresolved. Trimming removed 2 bases at V and 5 bases at J, with 9 bases between. The CDR3 loop spans 13 amino acids. CDR1 is MNHEY, CDR2 SMNVEV, per germline (reference sequence). CDR3 sequence: CASSLVVGTEAFF. The CDR3 nucleotides read TGTGCCAGCAGTTTAGTAGTCGGGACTGAAGCTTTCTTT.

The V gene is TRBV7-8, the J gene TRBJ2-7; D may match TRBD1 or TRBD2 (7 bases each). This CDR3 is 14 amino acids long. With 5 bases removed from V and 1 base from J, the gap between germline ends came to 12 bases. Germline CDR1 and CDR2: SGHVS and FQNEAQ. The CDR3 loop is CASSGGDRSYEQYF. The CDR3 coding sequence is TGTGCCAGCAGCGGGGGGGACAGATCCTACGAGCAGTACTTC.

The CDR3 here is CASRGAPDYGYTF. CDR3 bases: TGCGCCAGCAGGGGCGCCCCCGACTATGGCTACACCTTC. The chain couples TRBV4-1 to TRBJ1-2, with no clear D. V lost 6 bases to trimming and J lost 3 bases, with 11 bases between them. The CDR3 runs 13 residues. CDR1 and CDR2 from the germline V gene are MGHRA and YSYEKL.